The clone carrying this TCR beta chain was recorded at least ten times. Antigen specificity is unknown. Germline values: CDR1 SEHNR, CDR2 FQNEAQ (reference sequence). This CDR3 has 14 amino acids. The junction had 5 bases not matched to a gene; V was cut back by 5 bases and J by 5 bases. TCRdb fed the 5' RACE reads into MiXCR, producing one record per CDR3 protein. The sample includes 20,000 to 30,000 distinct CDR3 sequences, approximately 10% of them seen just once. The sample belongs to a study of spatial heterogeneity in lung cancer. Background on the study: Alpha-chain sequences were consistently detected less often than beta-chain sequences. A unique TCR and UMI combination showed up more than ten times in raw reads, on average.

Noted time point: sample taken at primary tumor resection. Donors were roughly 70 untreated early-stage non-small cell lung cancer patients. Study results and limitations: It was estimated that coverage of tumor T cells reached roughly 7% for alpha chains and 13% to 15% for beta chains. Tumors with more nonsynonymous mutations had more expanded intratumoral alpha and beta TCRs.

The receptor's source is a male donor with early-stage non-small cell lung cancer. The chain carries TRBV7-9 and TRBJ2-3; 9 positions match TRBD1. The material was lung tumor tissue, obtained at surgery. CDR3 nucleotide sequence: TGTGCCAGCAGCGCCGGGACAGGGAGAGATACGCAGTATTTT. Translated, it gives CASSAGTGRDTQYF.